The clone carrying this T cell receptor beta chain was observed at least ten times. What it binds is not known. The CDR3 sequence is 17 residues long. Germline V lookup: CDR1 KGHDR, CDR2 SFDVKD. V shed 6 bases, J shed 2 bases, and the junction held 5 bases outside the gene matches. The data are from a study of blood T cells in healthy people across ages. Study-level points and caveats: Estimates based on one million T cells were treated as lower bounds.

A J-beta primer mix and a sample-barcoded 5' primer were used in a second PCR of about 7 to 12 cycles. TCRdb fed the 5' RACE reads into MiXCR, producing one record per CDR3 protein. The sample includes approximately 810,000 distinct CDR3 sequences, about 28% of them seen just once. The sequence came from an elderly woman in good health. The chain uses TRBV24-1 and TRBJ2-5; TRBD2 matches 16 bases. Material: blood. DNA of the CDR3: TGTGCCACCAGTCTCTCGGGACTAGCGGGGGGGCAAGAGACCCAGTACTTC. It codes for CATSLSGLAGGQETQYF.